This T cell receptor (beta chain) was sequenced during a study of blood T cell repertoires in COVID-19. Study-wide context: Sites in the United States, Italy and Spain provided acute and convalescent COVID-19 samples.

The CDR3 is made up of 16 amino acids. After removal of 4 bases from V and 8 bases from J, the junction contained 9 bases not matched to a gene. Germline V gene lookup returns CDR1 MGHRA and CDR2 YSYEKL. Original data processing: Cell counts per sample came from amplifying reference gene primers. Using immunoSEQ multiplex PCR, the repertoire was profiled, and TCRdb retains in-frame clones only, with some absent. D and trimming come from the DNA, and the V and J calls and clone size come from that table. The repertoire holds 250,000 to 300,000 clones, with about 91% as singletons. The sequenced sample was peripheral blood. V usage is TRBV4-1 and J usage is TRBJ1-4; 11 nucleotides agree with TRBD1. This sequence originates from a middle-aged woman who had recovered from COVID-19. In DNA, the CDR3 is TGCGCCAGCAGCCCAGGGACAGGGGGTATCGGGGAAAAACTGTTTTTT. Protein: CASSPGTGGIGEKLFF.